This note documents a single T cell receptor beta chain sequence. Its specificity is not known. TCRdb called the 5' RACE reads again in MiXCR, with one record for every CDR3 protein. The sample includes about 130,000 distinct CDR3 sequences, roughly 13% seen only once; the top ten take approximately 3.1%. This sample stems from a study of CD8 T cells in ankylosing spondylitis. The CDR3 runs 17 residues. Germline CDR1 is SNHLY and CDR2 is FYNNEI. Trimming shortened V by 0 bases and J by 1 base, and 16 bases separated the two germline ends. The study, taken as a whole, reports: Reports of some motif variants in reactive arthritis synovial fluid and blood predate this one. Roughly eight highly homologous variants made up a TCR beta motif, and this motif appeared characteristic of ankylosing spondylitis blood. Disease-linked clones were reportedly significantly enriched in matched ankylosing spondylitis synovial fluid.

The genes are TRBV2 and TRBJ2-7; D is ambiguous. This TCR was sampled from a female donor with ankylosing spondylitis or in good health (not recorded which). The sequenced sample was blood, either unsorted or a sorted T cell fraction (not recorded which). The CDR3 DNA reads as TGTGCCAGCAGTGAAGCGCTGCGGAGAGGCGGTTCCTACGAGCAGTACTTC. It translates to CASSEALRRGGSYEQYF.